These T cell receptor beta chains were read from a single sample in a study of monozygotic twins with inflammatory bowel disease. From the 5' RACE reads, TCRdb lists one entry per CDR3 protein and no DNA. The sample totals around 200,000 distinct CDR3 sequences. The sequenced material came from blood. These receptors originate from a human donor with ulcerative colitis or Crohn's disease, or a healthy co-twin of an affected twin (not recorded which). The CDR3 runs from the conserved cysteine through the conserved F or W.

TRBJ1-4 | TRBV11-2 | CASSVQGASEKLFF
TRBJ1-1 | TRBV21-1 | CASSKGSRLNTEAFF
TRBJ2-1 | TRBV5-6 | CASSLILDNEQFF
TRBJ1-1 | TRBV6-5 | CASDTWARENTEAFF
TRBJ2-3 | TRBV12-3/TRBV12-4 | CASSLASPYTDTQYF
TRBJ1-4 | TRBV5-6 | CASSRTGYSTNEKLFF
TRBJ1-5 | TRBV5-6 | CASSLRTDQPQHF
TRBJ2-6 | TRBV7-2 | CASSLLPTGSGANVLTF
TRBJ1-6 | TRBV7-9 | CASSRGRINSPLHF
TRBJ2-7 | TRBV27 | CASSTWGVYEQYF
TRBJ1-1 | TRBV7-2 | CASSLVSGGRTEAFF
TRBJ1-3 | TRBV7-8 | CASSFYWDSRSGNTIYF
TRBJ2-5 | TRBV7-9 | CASSYGGETQYF
TRBJ1-2 | TRBV10-3 | CAINGGSMGGYTF
TRBJ2-1 | TRBV18 | CASSPGQGAGAGGINPQFF
TRBJ1-5 | TRBV7-9 | CASSSGSTGNQPQHF
TRBJ2-3 | TRBV11-3 | CASSFGGLTDTQYF
TRBJ2-1 | TRBV4-1 | CASSLEGRGQYNEQFF
TRBJ2-2 | TRBV5-4 | CASSWTGENTGELFF
TRBJ1-1 | TRBV20-1 | CSARARGWGTEAFF
TRBJ2-3 | TRBV18 | CASATGSRTDTQYF
TRBJ1-1 | TRBV5-6 | CASSLAVENTEAFF
TRBJ1-5 | TRBV5-6 | CASSVLAGQPQHF
TRBJ1-1 | TRBV5-1 | CASSLEGLGNTEAFF
TRBJ2-6 | TRBV7-3 | CASRDSGANVLTF
TRBJ2-5 | TRBV10-3 | CAISESSLLQETQYF
TRBJ1-1 | TRBV5-6 | CASSRRTVNTEAFF
TRBJ1-1 | TRBV20-1 | CSARDKGASFAEAFF
TRBJ2-7 | TRBV12-3/TRBV12-4 | CASGSNEAYEQYF